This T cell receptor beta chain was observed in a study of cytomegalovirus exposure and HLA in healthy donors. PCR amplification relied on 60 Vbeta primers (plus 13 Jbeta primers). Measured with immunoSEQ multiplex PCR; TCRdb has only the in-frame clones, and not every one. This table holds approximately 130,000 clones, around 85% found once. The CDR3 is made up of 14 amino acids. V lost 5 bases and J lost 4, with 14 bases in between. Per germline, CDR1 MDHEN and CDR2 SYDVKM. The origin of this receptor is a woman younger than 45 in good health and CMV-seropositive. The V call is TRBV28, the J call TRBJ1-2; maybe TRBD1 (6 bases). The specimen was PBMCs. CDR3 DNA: TGTGCCAGCAGTCTCTCCCAGGGGCGCTATGGCTACACCTTC. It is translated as CASSLSQGRYGYTF.